This entry features one T cell receptor beta chain sequence. The sample is drawn from a study of shared T cell receptors in the human thymus. Measured with immunoSEQ multiplex PCR; TCRdb has only the in-frame clones, and not every one. This sample yields over 650,000 clones, of which 80% to 90% are seen a single time; 0.0094% belongs to the top ten. The CDR3 length is 16 residues. Unmatched junction bases numbered 8, after V lost 3 bases and J lost 5 bases. Germline CDR1 reads SGHDN; CDR2 reads FVKESK. This sample was shared with a second study, whose subject was human thymus T cells.

The sequence derives from a boy under two years old with a congenital heart defect. The sequenced sample was thymocytes. The chain carries TRBV14 and TRBJ1-5; TRBD1 aligns across 9 bases. This chain's CDR3 is CASSQVDRGRDQPQHF. As DNA, the CDR3 is TGTGCCAGCAGCCAGGTTGACAGGGGGAGGGATCAGCCCCAGCATTTT.